Shown below are 17 T cell receptor beta chains from a single sample sequenced in a study of lymphopenia after photon versus proton radiotherapy. The data were produced by immunoSEQ multiplex PCR, yet TCRdb's version contains in-frame clones alone and is incomplete. The data contain some 41,000 clones, about 83% of them singletons. Sequencing was performed on peripheral blood, taken from a patient treated with photon-based radiotherapy. The receptors were sampled from a man over 45 with gastric cancer.

The chain employs TRBV5-1 and TRBJ1-1, with D hard to call. V shed 4 bases and J shed 1 base, with 11 bases lying between them. Germline assignment: CDR1 SGHRS and CDR2 YFSETQ. This CDR3 region has 14 residues. In DNA form, the CDR3 reads TGCGCCAGCAGCACCGGACCCTCGAACACTGAAGCTTTCTTT. This translates into CASSTGPSNTEAFF.

This clone was found once. This sequence joins TRBV5-1 and TRBJ2-1; 7 bases are a match to TRBD2. J was trimmed by 4 bases and V by 0 bases; bases with no gene match: 4. Germline V gene sequence: CDR1 SGHRS, CDR2 YFSETQ. The length of the CDR3 is 15 residues. The CDR3 nucleotides read TGCGCCAGCAGCTTGGCCTTTAGCGGGTACAATGAGCAGTTCTTC. It translates to CASSLAFSGYNEQFF.

V and J are TRBV11-2 and TRBJ2-2, with 7 bases aligning to TRBD1. The ends lost 4 bases at V and 4 bases at J; junction bases unmatched: 9. There are 16 residues in the CDR3. CDR1 and CDR2 (germline): SGHAT, FQNNGV. The CDR3 region is CASSSRTGVITGELFF. The CDR3 coding sequence is TGTGCCAGCAGCTCCAGAACAGGGGTGATCACCGGGGAGCTGTTTTTT.

V usage is TRBV6-6 and J usage is TRBJ2-7, with 7 positions matching TRBD2. The J segment lost 6 bases and the V segment lost 0 bases, leaving 2 bases of the junction unmatched. Germline CDR1 and CDR2: MNHNY and SVGAGI (reference sequence). This CDR3 spans 13 amino acids. In DNA form, the CDR3 reads TGTGCCAGCAGTTACTCGGGGGGGGTCGAGCAGTACTTC. Protein product: CASSYSGGVEQYF.

The rearrangement links TRBV7-9 to TRBJ2-1, with 7 bases identical to TRBD2. Germline V CDR1 and CDR2: SEHNR, FQNEAQ (reference sequence). The CDR3 has 15 amino acids. The junction had 7 bases not matched to a gene; V was cut back by 5 bases and J by 3 bases. CDR3 protein: CASSRRGRIYNEQFF. CDR3 sequence (DNA): TGTGCCAGCAGCCGGCGCGGGAGAATCTACAATGAGCAGTTCTTC. Filled out from reference TRBV7-9 and TRBJ2-1, the complete variable domain reads DTGVSQNPRHKITKRGQNVTFRCDPISEHNRLYWYRQTLGQGPEFLTYFQNEAQLEKSRLLSDRFSAERPKGSFSTLEIQRTEQGDSAMYLCASSRRGRIYNEQFFGPGTRLTVL.

This clone was observed a single time. V and J are TRBV15 and TRBJ1-1; 7 nucleotides align to TRBD1. This CDR3 comprises 12 residues. V dropped 0 bases and J dropped 11; count of bases not matched to a gene: 3. Germline V lookup: CDR1 LNHNV, CDR2 YYDKDF (reference sequence). In DNA form, the CDR3 reads TGTGCCACCAGCAGAGAACAGGGGAAGGCTTTCTTT. Amino acid sequence: CATSREQGKAFF.

V is TRBV30 and J is TRBJ1-5; 7 bases are a match to TRBD1. Germline trimming cut 6 bases from V and 4 bases from J; bases unmatched to any gene: 9. Germline loops: CDR1 GTSNPN, CDR2 SVGIG (reference sequence). The CDR3 is made up of 14 amino acids. The CDR3 region is CACRENRGNQPQHF. In nucleotides, the CDR3 is TGTGCCTGTAGAGAGAACAGGGGTAATCAGCCCCAGCATTTT. Using reference TRBV30 and TRBJ1-5 for the parts outside the CDR3, the full variable domain is SQTIHQWPATLVQPVGSPLSLECTVEGTSNPNLYWYRQAAGRGLQLLFYSVGIGQISSEVPQNLSASRPQDRQFILSSKKLLLSDSGFYLCACRENRGNQPQHFGDGTRLSIL.

This clone has just a few counts. The chain employs TRBV6-5 and TRBJ1-1, with 12 positions matching TRBD1. Germline CDR1 is MNHEY and CDR2 is SVGAGI. V gave up 6 bases and J gave up 11 bases; unmatched junction bases: 1. The CDR3 length is 11 residues. Here the CDR3 reads CASRGQGAAFF. In nucleotides, the CDR3 is TGTGCCAGCAGGGGACAGGGGGCCGCTTTCTTT.

The chain recombines TRBV4-3 with TRBJ2-3; 10 bases are shared with TRBD2. This CDR3 contains 16 residues. Germline CDR1 is LGHNA and CDR2 is YSLEER. The trim removed 0 bases at V and 4 bases at J, leaving 4 bases unmatched. The CDR3 bases are TGCGCCAGCAGCCAAGATAGCGGGAGGTCCGCAGATACGCAGTATTTT. Amino acids: CASSQDSGRSADTQYF.

The table lists this clone with a few counts. The V gene is TRBV28, the J gene TRBJ1-1; 7 nucleotides agree with TRBD1. This CDR3 spans 15 amino acids. The junction had 16 bases not matched to a gene; V was cut back by 7 bases and J by 8 bases. CDR1 MDHEN and CDR2 SYDVKM come from the germline V gene. The CDR3 DNA reads TGTGCCAGCACCCCTCCGGGACAGAGGAATCCGGAAGCTTTCTTT. It specifies CASTPPGQRNPEAFF. Drawing the rest from reference TRBV28 and TRBJ1-1, the complete variable domain is DVKVTQSSRYLVKRTGEKVFLECVQDMDHENMFWYRQDPGLGLRLIYFSYDVKMKEKGDIPEGYSVSREKKERFSLILESASTNQTSMYLCASTPPGQRNPEAFFGQGTRLTVV.

This rearrangement joins TRBV30 to TRBJ2-7; D is unclear. The CDR3 spans 13 residues. Trimming shortened V by 0 bases and J by 3 bases, and 9 bases separated the two germline ends. Germline V lookup: CDR1 GTSNPN, CDR2 SVGIG (reference sequence). The CDR3 loop reads CAWSVQLNYEQYF. The CDR3 nucleotides are TGTGCCTGGAGTGTACAACTAAACTACGAGCAGTACTTC.

The chain carries TRBV11-1 and TRBJ1-4; D call uncertain. This CDR3 has 17 amino acids. CDR1 is SGHAT and CDR2 is FQDESV in the germline V gene (reference sequence). The germline V and J ends were trimmed by 4 bases and 4 bases, with 19 bases remaining between them. CDR3 protein: CASSSTRTDHYNEKLFF. The CDR3 coding sequence is TGTGCCAGCAGCTCGACCCGGACTGACCATTATAATGAAAAACTGTTTTTT.

The rearrangement links TRBV6-5 to TRBJ2-1, with 7 positions matching TRBD2. Germline-derived CDR1 and CDR2 are MNHEY and SVGAGI. J was trimmed by 5 bases and V by 0 bases; bases with no gene match: 4. This CDR3 has 15 amino acids. CDR3 bases: TGTGCCAGCAGTTACTCCGCGGGAGAGAACAATGAGCAGTTCTTC. Protein product: CASSYSAGENNEQFF.

The chain has TRBV19 and TRBJ1-5; TRBD1 agrees at 7 bases. Germline-derived CDR1 and CDR2 are LNHDA and SQIVND (reference sequence). V shed 1 base and J 4 bases; nucleotides not matched to a gene: 7. The CDR3 sequence is 16 residues long. The CDR3 DNA reads as TGTGCCAGTAGTATAGCAGCTGGACAGGCAAATCAGCCCCAGCATTTT. This translates into CASSIAAGQANQPQHF.

The V and J genes are TRBV19 and TRBJ2-2; D might be TRBD1 or TRBD2, each matching 5 bases. Between the trimmed V and J ends, which lost 5 bases and 2 bases, there was a span of 15 bases. CDR1 LNHDA and CDR2 SQIVND come from the germline V gene (reference sequence). This CDR3 is built from 16 residues. The CDR3 sequence: CASSPRGRTNTGELFF. DNA for the CDR3: TGTGCCAGTAGTCCCCGGGGAAGGACAAACACCGGGGAGCTGTTTTTT.

The rearrangement uses TRBV7-8 and TRBJ2-1; TRBD2 matches 9 bases. V trimming: 2 bases; J trimming: 5 bases; junction bases outside the gene matches: 7. The CDR3 contains 16 residues. CDR1 and CDR2 (germline): SGHVS, FQNEAQ. CDR3 in amino acids: CASSLPRLAANNEQFF. The CDR3 DNA reads TGTGCCAGCAGCTTACCGCGACTAGCGGCTAACAATGAGCAGTTCTTC.

The chain joins TRBV6-6 to TRBJ1-1, with a tentative D call TRBD1 (6 bases). V lost 2 bases to trimming and J lost 5 bases, with 12 bases between them. Germline V CDR1 and CDR2: MNHNY, SVGAGI (reference sequence). The CDR3 loop spans 14 amino acids. The CDR3 loop reads CASSYPTGGTEAFF. The CDR3 nucleotides are TGTGCCAGCAGTTACCCGACAGGAGGTACTGAAGCTTTCTTT.